Below, one T cell receptor (beta chain) is given with its context. Its antigen remains unknown. This specimen belongs to a study of cytomegalovirus exposure and HLA in healthy donors. About the study: Earlier work reported some 110 million unique TCR beta sequences from roughly 180 million T cells.

Losses at the gene ends were 0 bases for V and 2 bases for J; bases not matched to a gene: 11. The CDR3 covers 20 residues. Germline V gene data show CDR1 as MRHNA and CDR2 as SNTAGT. The PCR had 60 Vbeta and 13 Jbeta primers. How the authors handled the data: Later analysis identified tens of millions of unique TCR beta chains, 10 million to 12 million shared. The assay was immunoSEQ multiplex PCR, and TCRdb's table has in-frame clones only and misses some. That table gives V, J and clone size, and the DNA gave D and trimming. The repertoire holds some 120,000 clones, with roughly four fifths as singletons. Findings of the study overall: The study designated roughly 160 TCR beta chains cytomegalovirus-associated.

The sample consisted of PBMCs. The V gene is TRBV6-4, the J gene TRBJ2-5, with 14 bases fitting TRBD2. This TCR derives from a man aged 30 to 39 in good health and CMV-seronegative. CDR3 bases: TGTGCCAGCAGTGACTCGGGTCCGGGACTAGCGGGAGTAAGGCAAGAGACCCAGTACTTC. Its translation is CASSDSGPGLAGVRQETQYF.